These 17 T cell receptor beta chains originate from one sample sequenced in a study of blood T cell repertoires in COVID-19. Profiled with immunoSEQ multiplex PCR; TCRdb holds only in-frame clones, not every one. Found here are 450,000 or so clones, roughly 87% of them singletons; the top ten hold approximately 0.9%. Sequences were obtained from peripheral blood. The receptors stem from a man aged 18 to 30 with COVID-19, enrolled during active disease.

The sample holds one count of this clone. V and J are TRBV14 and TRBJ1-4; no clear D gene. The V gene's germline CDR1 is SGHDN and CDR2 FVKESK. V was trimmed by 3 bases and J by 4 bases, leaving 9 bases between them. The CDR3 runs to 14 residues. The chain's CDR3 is CASSQGRFNEKLFF. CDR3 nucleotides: TGTGCCAGCAGCCAGGGGAGATTTAATGAAAAACTGTTTTTT.

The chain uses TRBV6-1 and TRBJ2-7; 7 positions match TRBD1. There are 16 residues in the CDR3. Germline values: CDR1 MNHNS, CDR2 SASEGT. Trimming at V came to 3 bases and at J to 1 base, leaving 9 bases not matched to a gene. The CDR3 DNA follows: TGTGCCAGCAGTGATTATACCGGGACAGTTTCCTACGAGCAGTACTTC. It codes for CASSDYTGTVSYEQYF.

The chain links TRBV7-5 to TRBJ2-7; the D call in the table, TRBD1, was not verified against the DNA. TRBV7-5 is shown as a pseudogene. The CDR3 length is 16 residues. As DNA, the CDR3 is TGTGTCAGAAGCCCGCTTTGGCCCCCCAGGCCCTACGAGCAGTACTTC. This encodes CVRSPLWPPRPYEQYF.

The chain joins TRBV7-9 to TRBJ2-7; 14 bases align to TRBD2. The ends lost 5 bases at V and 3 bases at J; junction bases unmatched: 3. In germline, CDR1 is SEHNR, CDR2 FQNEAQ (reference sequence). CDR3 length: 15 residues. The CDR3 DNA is TGTGCCAGCAGCGGCGGGACTAGCGGGAGCTACGAGCAGTACTTC. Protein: CASSGGTSGSYEQYF.

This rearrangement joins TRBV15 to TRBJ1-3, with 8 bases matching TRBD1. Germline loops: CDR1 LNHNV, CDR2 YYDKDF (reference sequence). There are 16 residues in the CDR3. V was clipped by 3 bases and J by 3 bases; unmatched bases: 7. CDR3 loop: CATSSSRGRGGNTIYF. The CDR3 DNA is TGTGCCACCAGCAGTTCCAGGGGGCGCGGTGGAAACACCATATATTTT.

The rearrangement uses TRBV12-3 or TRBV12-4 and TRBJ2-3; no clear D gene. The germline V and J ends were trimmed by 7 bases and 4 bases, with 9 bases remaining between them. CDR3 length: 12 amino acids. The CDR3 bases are TGTGCCAGCACCCCTACCCCAGATACGCAGTATTTT. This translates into CASTPTPDTQYF.

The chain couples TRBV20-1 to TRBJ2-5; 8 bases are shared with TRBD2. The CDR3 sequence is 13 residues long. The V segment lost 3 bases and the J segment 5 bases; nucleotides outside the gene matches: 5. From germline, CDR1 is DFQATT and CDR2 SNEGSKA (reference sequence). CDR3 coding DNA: TGCAGTGCTAGTCCCGGGGGGGCGGAGACCCAGTACTTC. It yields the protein CSASPGGAETQYF.

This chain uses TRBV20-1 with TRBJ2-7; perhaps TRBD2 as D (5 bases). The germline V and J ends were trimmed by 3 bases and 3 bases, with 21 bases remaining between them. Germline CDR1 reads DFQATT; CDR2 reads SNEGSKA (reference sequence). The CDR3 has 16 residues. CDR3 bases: TGCAGTGCTAGTGGGATCCGGGATCTGAACAGCTACGAGCAGTACTTC. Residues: CSASGIRDLNSYEQYF.

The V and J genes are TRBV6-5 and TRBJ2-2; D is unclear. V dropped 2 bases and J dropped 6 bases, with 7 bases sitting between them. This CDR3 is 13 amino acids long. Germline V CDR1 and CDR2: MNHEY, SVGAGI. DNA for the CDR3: TGTGCCAGCAGTTACACTTTATCCGGGGAGCTGTTTTTT. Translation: CASSYTLSGELFF.

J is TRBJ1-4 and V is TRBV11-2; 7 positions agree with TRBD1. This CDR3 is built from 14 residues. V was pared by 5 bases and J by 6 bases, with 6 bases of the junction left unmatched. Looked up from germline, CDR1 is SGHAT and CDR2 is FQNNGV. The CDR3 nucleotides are TGTGCCAGCAGCCTTGGACAGGTGGATGAAAAACTGTTTTTT. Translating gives CASSLGQVDEKLFF.

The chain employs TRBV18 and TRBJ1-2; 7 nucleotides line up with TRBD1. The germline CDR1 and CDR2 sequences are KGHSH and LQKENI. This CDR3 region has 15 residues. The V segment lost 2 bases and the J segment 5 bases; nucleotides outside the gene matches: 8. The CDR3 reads CASSPGVGGEYGYTF. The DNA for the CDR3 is TGTGCCAGCTCACCAGGCGTAGGGGGCGAATATGGCTACACCTTC. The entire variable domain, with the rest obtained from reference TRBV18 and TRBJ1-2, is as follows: NAGVMQNPRHLVRRRGQEARLRCSPMKGHSHVYWYRQLPEEGLKFMVYLQKENIIDESGMPKERFSAEFPKEGPSILRIQQVVRGDSAAYFCASSPGVGGEYGYTFGSGTRLTVV.

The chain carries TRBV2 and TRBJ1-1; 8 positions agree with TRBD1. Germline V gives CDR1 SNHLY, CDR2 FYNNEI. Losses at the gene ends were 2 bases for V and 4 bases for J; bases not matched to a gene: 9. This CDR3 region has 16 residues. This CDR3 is CASSEWQGALSTEAFF. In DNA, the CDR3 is TGTGCCAGCAGTGAATGGCAGGGGGCGCTTAGCACTGAAGCTTTCTTT. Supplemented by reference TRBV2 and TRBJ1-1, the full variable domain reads EPEVTQTPSHQVTQMGQEVILRCVPISNHLYFYWYRQILGQKVEFLVSFYNNEISEKSEIFDDQFSVERPDGSNFTLKIRSTKLEDSAMYFCASSEWQGALSTEAFFGQGTRLTVV.

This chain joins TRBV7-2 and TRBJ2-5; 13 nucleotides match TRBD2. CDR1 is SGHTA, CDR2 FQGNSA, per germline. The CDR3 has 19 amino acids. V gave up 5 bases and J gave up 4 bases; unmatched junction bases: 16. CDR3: CASSPRGSRLAGGGETQYF. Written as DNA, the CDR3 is TGTGCCAGCAGCCCCAGGGGATCCAGACTAGCGGGAGGTGGAGAGACCCAGTACTTC.

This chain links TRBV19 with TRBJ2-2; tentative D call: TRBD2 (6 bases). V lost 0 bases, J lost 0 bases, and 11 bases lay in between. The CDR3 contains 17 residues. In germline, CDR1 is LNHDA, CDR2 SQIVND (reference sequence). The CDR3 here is CASSIDIAGTNTGELFF. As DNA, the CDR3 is TGTGCCAGTAGTATAGATATCGCGGGAACGAACACCGGGGAGCTGTTTTTT.

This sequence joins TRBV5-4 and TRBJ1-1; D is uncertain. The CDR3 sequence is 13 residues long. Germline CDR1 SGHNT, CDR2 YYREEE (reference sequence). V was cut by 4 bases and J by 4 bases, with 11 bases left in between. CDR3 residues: CASSVSTGTEAFF. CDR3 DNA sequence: TGTGCCAGCAGCGTTTCGACGGGCACTGAAGCTTTCTTT.

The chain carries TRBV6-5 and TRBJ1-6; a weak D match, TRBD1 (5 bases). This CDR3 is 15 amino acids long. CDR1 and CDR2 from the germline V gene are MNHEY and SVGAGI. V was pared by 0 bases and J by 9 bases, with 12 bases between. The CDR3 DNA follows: TGTGCCAGCAGTTACTCTTTGGGTAGGGGTTCACCCCTCCACTTT. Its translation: CASSYSLGRGSPLHF.

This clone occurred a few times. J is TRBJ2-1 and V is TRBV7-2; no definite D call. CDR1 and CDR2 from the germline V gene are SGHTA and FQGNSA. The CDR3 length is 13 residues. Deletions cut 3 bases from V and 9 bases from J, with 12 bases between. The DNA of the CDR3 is TGTGCCAGCAGCTTCAGCGAGCGTTTTGAGCAGTTCTTC. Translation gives CASSFSERFEQFF.